This T cell receptor beta chain is drawn from a study of beta chain features in type 1 diabetes. As regards this clone: What it recognizes is unknown.

This CDR3 is built from 16 residues. With 2 bases clipped from V and 3 bases from J, the junction kept 7 bases outside the gene matches. CDR1 is MGHDK, CDR2 SYGVNS, per germline. The whole isolated RNA underwent reverse transcription, so sequencing captured expressed TCRB transcripts. Clones were read by immunoSEQ multiplex PCR, and TCRdb kept only the in-frame ones, dropping some. The sample yields a few hundred thousand clones, 24% seen once. Study results and limitations: When Type 1 diabetes patients were examined, their TCRB CDR3s proved moderately but significantly shorter in all four CD4+ subsets.

The sample comprised naive CD4+ T cells from blood. This sequence joins TRBV25-1 and TRBJ2-7; 10 bases are a match to TRBD2. The TCR comes from a woman aged 25 to 39 with type 1 diabetes. In DNA, the CDR3 is TGTGCCAGCAGTGAAGAATACGGACTAGCGGACTACGAGCAGTACTTC. Protein: CASSEEYGLADYEQYF.